The 9 T cell receptor beta chains listed next were all sequenced from one sample in a study of blood T cell repertoires in COVID-19. Produced via immunoSEQ multiplex PCR; TCRdb's table is partial and in-frame only. The sample comprises 220,000 or so clones, around 83% of which are singletons, and roughly 1.3% rests with the top ten. Sequencing was performed on PBMCs or T cells enriched from blood (not recorded which). All receptors come from a woman between 40 and 50 years old with acute COVID-19.

The chain carries TRBV4-3 and TRBJ1-6; no firm D call. Germline V gene lookup returns CDR1 LGHNA and CDR2 YSLEER. The CDR3 spans 17 residues. Deletions cut 0 bases from V and 3 bases from J, with 12 bases between. The CDR3 loop is CASSQEMARYYNSPLHF. CDR3 in DNA: TGCGCCAGCAGCCAAGAAATGGCCAGATACTATAATTCACCCCTCCACTTT.

This clone was detected many times. The V gene is TRBV10-3, the J gene TRBJ1-1; 8 nucleotides match TRBD1. This CDR3 has 14 residues. CDR1 is ENHRY, CDR2 SYGVKD, per germline. The junction had 9 bases not matched to a gene; V was cut back by 4 bases and J by 8 bases. This chain's CDR3 is CAISGTGSFPEAFF. As DNA, the CDR3 is TGTGCCATCAGTGGGACAGGGAGCTTTCCCGAAGCTTTCTTT.

The chain links TRBV20-1 to TRBJ1-1; the D is unclear. CDR3 length: 11 residues. CDR1 is DFQATT, CDR2 SNEGSKA, per germline (reference sequence). The V end was cut by 3 bases, the J end by 5 bases, with 7 bases between. CDR3: CSASGGTEAFF. The CDR3 bases are TGCAGTGCTAGTGGAGGTACTGAAGCTTTCTTT.

The rearrangement uses TRBV6-1 and TRBJ2-7; D remains ambiguous. This CDR3 contains 16 residues. Germline-derived CDR1 and CDR2 are MNHNS and SASEGT. Deletions cut 1 base from V and 3 bases from J, with 16 bases between. The CDR3 loop is CASSEEVRTEYYEQYF. Written as DNA, the CDR3 is TGTGCCAGCAGTGAAGAAGTAAGAACAGAGTACTACGAGCAGTACTTC.

This clone turned up a few times. The V and J genes are TRBV28 and TRBJ2-7; TRBD1 matches at 7 bases. The CDR3 consists of 13 residues. Per germline, CDR1 MDHEN and CDR2 SYDVKM. V dropped 6 bases and J dropped 2; count of bases not matched to a gene: 4. The CDR3 region is CASSQGTAYEQYF. Here the CDR3 DNA reads TGTGCCAGCAGCCAAGGGACAGCCTACGAGCAGTACTTC.

V is TRBV5-5 and J is TRBJ1-4; 9 bases match TRBD1. Trimming removed 5 bases from V and 5 bases from J; junction bases left unmatched: 10. The CDR3 covers 16 residues. The germline CDR1 and CDR2 sequences are SGHKS and YYEKEE (reference sequence). CDR3 DNA: TGTGCCAGCAGACTAACAGGGGGCGGACTGAATGAAAAACTGTTTTTT. Its protein product is CASRLTGGGLNEKLFF. Variable domain in full (rest from reference TRBV5-5 and TRBJ1-4): DAGVTQSPTHLIKTRGQQVTLRCSPISGHKSVSWYQQVLGQGPQFIFQYYEKEERGRGNFPDRFSARQFPNYSSELNVNALLLGDSALYLCASRLTGGGLNEKLFFGSGTQLSVL.

The rearrangement joins TRBV6-5 to TRBJ2-3; 7 nucleotides line up with TRBD2. The junction had 5 bases not matched to a gene; V was cut back by 5 bases and J by 0 bases. Germline lookup yields CDR1 MNHEY and CDR2 SVGAGI. This CDR3 spans 15 amino acids. CDR3 nucleotides: TGTGCCAGCAGTCGACGGACTAGTAGCACAGATACGCAGTATTTT. It codes for CASSRRTSSTDTQYF.

The rearrangement uses TRBV14 and TRBJ2-2; no definite D call. V was clipped by 4 bases and J by 1 base, with 4 bases between them. The CDR3 has 13 amino acids. Germline V gene data show CDR1 as SGHDN and CDR2 as FVKESK. The DNA for the CDR3 is TGTGCCAGCAGCCCTAGGAACACCGGGGAGCTGTTTTTT. This codes for CASSPRNTGELFF.

The chain couples TRBV13 to TRBJ2-3, with D perhaps TRBD1 (6 bases). This CDR3 is 18 amino acids long. Germline V CDR1 and CDR2: PRHDT, FYEKMQ (reference sequence). The V gene lost 0 bases and the J gene lost 5 bases, with 21 bases spanning the gap. The CDR3 is CASSLGPGRGGSGDTQYF. The DNA for the CDR3 is TGTGCCAGCAGCTTAGGCCCGGGCAGGGGCGGGTCAGGAGATACGCAGTATTTT.